The TCR beta chain described here comes from a study of PD-1 blockade in classical Hodgkin lymphoma. Whole-study results and caveats: Newly diagnosed patients had baseline TCR diversity that was reportedly lower than that of healthy donors. Sources of repertoire differences remain undefined, possibly disease activity or prior therapy.

The germline V and J ends were trimmed by 7 bases and 2 bases, with 13 bases remaining between them. CDR1 and CDR2 from the germline V gene are SGDLS and YYNGEE. The CDR3 length is 13 residues. For this clone: Its antigen is undetermined.

Generated by immunoSEQ multiplex PCR, the TCRdb table keeps only in-frame clones and is missing some. The table records roughly 68,000 clones, 93% of them present only once. Time point denoted: newly diagnosed, previously untreated cHL patient sample. A comparison was provided by newly diagnosed, untreated classical Hodgkin lymphoma PBMCs. The chain is built from TRBV9 and TRBJ2-7; a possible D gene is TRBD2 (6 bases). The source of this sequence is a human donor with classical Hodgkin lymphoma. Sequencing was carried out using peripheral blood mononuclear cells (PBMCs). DNA for the CDR3: TGTGCCAGCTCTAGCGACGGCCCCTACGAGCAGTACTTC. Translated: CASSSDGPYEQYF.